This TCR beta chain was identified in a study of CD4 T cell repertoires in COVID-19. From germline, CDR1 is KGHSH and CDR2 LQKENI. This CDR3 region has 14 residues. V gave up 5 bases and J gave up 4 bases, with 14 bases separating them. Sequencing was done directly on freshly isolated, uncultured memory T cells. Produced via immunoSEQ multiplex PCR; TCRdb's table is partial and in-frame only. The sample lists fewer than 10,000 clones, around four fifths seen once, with more than 2% in the top ten. The sample here was effector memory CD4+ T cells from blood, taken before the COVID-19 pandemic. This chain links TRBV18 with TRBJ1-1; tentatively, D is TRBD1 (5 bases). The receptor was derived from a human donor who had COVID-19. In DNA, the CDR3 is TGTGCCAGCTCATCATCGGTCAGGGTCACTGAAGCTTTCTTT. Translated: CASSSSVRVTEAFF.